This T cell receptor (beta chain) was sequenced during a study of control samples from healthy donors and cancer patients. The length of the CDR3 is 15 residues. CDR1 SGHTA and CDR2 FQGTGA come from the germline V gene. V dropped 5 bases and J dropped 2 bases, with 12 bases sitting between them. Method: immunoSEQ multiplex PCR; TCRdb's copy keeps in-frame clones and lacks some. This repertoire shows just over 150,000 clones, 80% to 90% found once; its top ten account for 9.5% to 15%. This chain connects TRBV7-3 to TRBJ2-2; D may be TRBD2 (5 bases). This sequence was found in a man younger than 45 in good health. Sequenced: blood. As DNA, the CDR3 is TGTGCCAGCAGCAAGGACGGGATAAACACCGGGGAGCTGTTTTTT. It is translated as CASSKDGINTGELFF.